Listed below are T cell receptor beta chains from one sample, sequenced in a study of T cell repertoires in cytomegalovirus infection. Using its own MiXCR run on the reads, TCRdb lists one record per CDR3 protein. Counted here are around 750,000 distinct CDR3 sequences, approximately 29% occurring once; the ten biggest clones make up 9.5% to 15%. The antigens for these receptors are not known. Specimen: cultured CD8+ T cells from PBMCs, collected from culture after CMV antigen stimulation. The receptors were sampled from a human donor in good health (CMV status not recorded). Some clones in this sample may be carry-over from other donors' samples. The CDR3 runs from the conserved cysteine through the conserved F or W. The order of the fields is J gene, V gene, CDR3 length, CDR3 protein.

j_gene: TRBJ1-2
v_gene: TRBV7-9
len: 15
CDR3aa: CASSSGLSDRNGYTF

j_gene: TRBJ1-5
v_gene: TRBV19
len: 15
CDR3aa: CASSSQAYSNQPQHF

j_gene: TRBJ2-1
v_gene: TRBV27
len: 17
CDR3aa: CASSSLQGPSSYNEQFF

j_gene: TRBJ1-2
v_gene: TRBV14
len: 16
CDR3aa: CASSQDRGGRLYGYTF

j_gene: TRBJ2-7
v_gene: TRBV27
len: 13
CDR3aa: CASQRGTHSEQYF

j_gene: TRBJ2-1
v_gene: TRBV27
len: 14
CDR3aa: CASSLTGVNNEQFF

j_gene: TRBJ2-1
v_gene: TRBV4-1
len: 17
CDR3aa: CASSLDFLAGGNNEQFF

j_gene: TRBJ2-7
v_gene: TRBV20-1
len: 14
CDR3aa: CSASGASGGYEQYF

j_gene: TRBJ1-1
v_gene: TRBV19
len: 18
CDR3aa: CASSIPDRSFLMNTEAFF

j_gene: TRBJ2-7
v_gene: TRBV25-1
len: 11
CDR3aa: CASGAGYEQYF

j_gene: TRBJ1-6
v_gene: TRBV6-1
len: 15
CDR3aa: CASSEGPQVYSPLHF

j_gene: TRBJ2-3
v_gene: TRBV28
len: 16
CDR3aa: CASSIRERAGTDTQYF

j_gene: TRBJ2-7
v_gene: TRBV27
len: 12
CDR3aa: CASGSGGYEQYF

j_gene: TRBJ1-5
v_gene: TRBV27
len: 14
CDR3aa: CASSLRAPNQPQHF

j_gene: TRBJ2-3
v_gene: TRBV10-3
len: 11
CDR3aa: CAIGNTDTQYF

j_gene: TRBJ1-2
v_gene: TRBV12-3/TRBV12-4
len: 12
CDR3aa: CASETFGYGYTF

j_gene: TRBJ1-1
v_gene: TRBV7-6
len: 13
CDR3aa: CASSRGGDTEAFF

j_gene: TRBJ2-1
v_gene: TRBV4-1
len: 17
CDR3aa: CASSPRGGGLGGDEQFF

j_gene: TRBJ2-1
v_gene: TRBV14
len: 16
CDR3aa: CASSQDFRGSYNEQFF

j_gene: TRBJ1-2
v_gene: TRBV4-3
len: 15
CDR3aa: CASSQDLETRVGHTF

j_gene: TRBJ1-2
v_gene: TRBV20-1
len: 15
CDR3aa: CSARDNVGGYYGYTF

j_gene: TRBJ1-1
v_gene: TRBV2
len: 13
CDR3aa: CASTGGVRAEAFF

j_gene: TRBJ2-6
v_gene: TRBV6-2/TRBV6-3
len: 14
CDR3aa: CASSTPSGANVLTF

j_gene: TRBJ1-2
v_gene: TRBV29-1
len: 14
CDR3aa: CSVEDRGDFYGYTF

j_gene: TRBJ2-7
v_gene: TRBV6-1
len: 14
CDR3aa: CASSERSFSYEQYF

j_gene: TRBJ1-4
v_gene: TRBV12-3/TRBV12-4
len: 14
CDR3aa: CASRRDRGPEKLFF

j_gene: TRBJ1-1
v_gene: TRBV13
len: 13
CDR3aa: CATRGQGKTEAFF

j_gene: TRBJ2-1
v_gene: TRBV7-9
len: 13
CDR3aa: CASSSPTPLWAVF

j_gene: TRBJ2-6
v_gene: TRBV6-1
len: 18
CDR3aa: CASSGTVNLRAGANVLTF

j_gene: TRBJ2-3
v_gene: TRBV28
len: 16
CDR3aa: CASSLPADNLEDTQYF

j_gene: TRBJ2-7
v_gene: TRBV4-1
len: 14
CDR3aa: CASSQGTGTYEQYF

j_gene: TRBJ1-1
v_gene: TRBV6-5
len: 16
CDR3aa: CASSYFPSGGLAEAFF

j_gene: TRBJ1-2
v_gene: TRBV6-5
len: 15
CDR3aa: CASSFGTPGSYGYTF

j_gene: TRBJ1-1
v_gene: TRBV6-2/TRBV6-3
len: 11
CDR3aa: CATRTNTEAFF

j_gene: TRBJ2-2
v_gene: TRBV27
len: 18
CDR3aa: CASSFLAGGRDYPGELFF

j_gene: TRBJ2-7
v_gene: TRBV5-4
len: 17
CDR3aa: CASSYLPGTSGAYEQYF

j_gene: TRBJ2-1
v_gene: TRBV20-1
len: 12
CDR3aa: CSAVAGGIEQFF

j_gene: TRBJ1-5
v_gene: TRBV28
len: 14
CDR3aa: CASRHAGGHQPQHF

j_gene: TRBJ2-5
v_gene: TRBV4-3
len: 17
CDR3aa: CASSQGTGTDDQETQYF

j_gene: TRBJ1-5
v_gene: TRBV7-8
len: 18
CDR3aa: CASSLAAGRGYSNQPQHF

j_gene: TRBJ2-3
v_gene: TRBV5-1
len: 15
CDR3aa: CASRTNAGGSDTQYF

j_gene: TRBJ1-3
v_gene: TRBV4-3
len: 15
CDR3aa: CASSQEEDSGNTIYF

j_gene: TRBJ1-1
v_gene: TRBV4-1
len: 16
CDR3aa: CASSLFRTGLDTEAFF

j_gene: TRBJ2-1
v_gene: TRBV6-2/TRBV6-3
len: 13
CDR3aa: CASSPGGENEQFF

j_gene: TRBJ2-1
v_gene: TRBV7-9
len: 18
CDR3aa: CASSLARTSEVQGNEQFF

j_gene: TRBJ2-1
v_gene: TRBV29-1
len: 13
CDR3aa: CSVLGGGYNEQFF

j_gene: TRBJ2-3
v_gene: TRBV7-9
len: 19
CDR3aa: CASRSRAGASGGAPGTQYF

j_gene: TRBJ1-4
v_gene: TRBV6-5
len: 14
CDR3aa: CASSPDRDYEKLFF

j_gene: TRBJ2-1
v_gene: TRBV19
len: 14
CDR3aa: CASSQQGADNEQFF

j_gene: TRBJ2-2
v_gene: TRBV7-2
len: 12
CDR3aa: CASSFQTGELFF

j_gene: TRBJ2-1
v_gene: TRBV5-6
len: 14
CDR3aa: CASSFAGTYNEQFF

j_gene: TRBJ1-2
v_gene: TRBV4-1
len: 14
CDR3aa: CASSQATADYGYTF

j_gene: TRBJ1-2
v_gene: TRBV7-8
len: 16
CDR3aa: CASSSVQAGGSYGYTF

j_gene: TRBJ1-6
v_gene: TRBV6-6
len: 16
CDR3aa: CASSYSKANYNSPLHF

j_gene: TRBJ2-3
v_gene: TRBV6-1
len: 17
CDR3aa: CASSERPTSLSTDTQYF

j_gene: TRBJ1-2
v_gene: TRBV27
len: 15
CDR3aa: CASSLLDRVNYGYTF

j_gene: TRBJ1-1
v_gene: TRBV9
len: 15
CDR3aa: CASGPHRGRNTEAFF